What follows are 25 T cell receptor beta chains derived from one specimen sequenced in a study of chemoradiotherapy in HPV16-positive cancers. Method: immunoSEQ multiplex PCR; TCRdb's copy keeps in-frame clones and lacks some. The sample has approximately 4,900 clones, roughly 95% seen once; the top ten hold approximately 3.2%. The sample here was tumor tissue, taken from a patient who underwent chemoradiotherapy. These receptors originate from a human donor with HPV-associated anogenital cancer.

The CDR3 DNA follows: TGTGCCTGGAGCCCAGGGACAGGAATAAACATTCAGTACTTC. It encodes CAWSPGTGINIQYF. The chain links TRBV30 to TRBJ2-4, with TRBD1 matching 8 bases. This CDR3 is 14 amino acids long. Losses at the gene ends were 3 bases for V and 6 bases for J; bases not matched to a gene: 7. Germline CDR1 and CDR2: GTSNPN and SVGIG (reference sequence).

The genes are TRBV9 and TRBJ2-7; the D is unclear. Trimming pared 3 bases from V and 2 bases from J, leaving 15 bases between. Per germline, CDR1 SGDLS and CDR2 YYNGEE. CDR3 length equals 15 residues. CDR3: CASSETPLDTYEQYF. Here the CDR3 DNA reads TGTGCCAGCAGCGAGACCCCGCTAGATACCTACGAGCAGTACTTC.

This clone occurred a few times. The V call is TRBV5-4, the J call TRBJ2-1; 8 bases map to TRBD1. The germline gives CDR1 SGHNT, CDR2 YYREEE (reference sequence). The CDR3 has 16 residues. V shed 3 bases and J 8 bases; nucleotides not matched to a gene: 13. The CDR3 DNA is TGTGCCAGCAGCTCTTTGGCAGGGGGCCAAGGTGATGAGCAGTTCTTC. Protein: CASSSLAGGQGDEQFF.

CDR3 in DNA: TGCGCCAGCAGCCCCAGGGGGCCGGGGGACTTGAAGGAGACCCAGTACTTC. This translates into CASSPRGPGDLKETQYF. This chain joins TRBV5-1 and TRBJ2-5, with TRBD1 matching 8 bases. The junction had 16 bases not matched to a gene; V was cut back by 4 bases and J by 5 bases. Germline lookup yields CDR1 SGHRS and CDR2 YFSETQ. This CDR3 comprises 17 residues.

This chain joins TRBV10-3 and TRBJ2-3; D may be TRBD1 (6 bases). The germline V gene has CDR1 ENHRY and CDR2 SYGVKD. V lost 8 bases and J lost 0, with 15 bases in between. The CDR3 has 15 amino acids. In DNA form, the CDR3 reads TGTGCCATCGCTGGGGGACATCTTAGCACAGATACGCAGTATTTT. Translating gives CAIAGGHLSTDTQYF.

The gene calls are TRBV28 and TRBJ1-4, with D tentatively TRBD1 (5 bases). Germline-derived CDR1 and CDR2 are MDHEN and SYDVKM. The CDR3 is 13 amino acids. The germline V and J ends were trimmed by 8 bases and 8 bases, with 15 bases remaining between them. The CDR3 region has the DNA TGTGCCAGCCGGGGCGGCTTAAGGGAAAAACTGTTTTTT. Protein product: CASRGGLREKLFF.

The rearrangement joins TRBV6-6 to TRBJ2-5; 10 bases line up with TRBD2. The CDR3 contains 16 residues. Germline CDR1 MNHNY, CDR2 SVGAGI (reference sequence). Trimming removed 6 bases from V and 2 bases from J; junction bases left unmatched: 9. Here the CDR3 DNA reads TGTGCCAGCAGATCCTCGGGACTAGCGACGCAAGAGACCCAGTACTTC. Amino acid sequence: CASRSSGLATQETQYF.

The chain recombines TRBV4-1 with TRBJ1-2; D gene unclear. The CDR3 runs to 15 residues. The V gene lost 1 base and the J gene lost 8 bases, with 17 bases spanning the gap. Germline CDR1 reads MGHRA; CDR2 reads YSYEKL. The CDR3 loop reads CASSQASVGGYGYTF. The CDR3, as DNA: TGCGCCAGCAGCCAAGCCTCAGTGGGAGGCTACGGCTACACCTTC.

This clone was observed once. The V call is TRBV5-6, the J call TRBJ1-4, with TRBD1 as a possible D gene (5 bases). The CDR3 is 15 residues long. The germline gives CDR1 SGHDT, CDR2 YYEEEE. V lost 3 bases and J 8 bases, leaving 17 bases between the germline ends. The CDR3 coding sequence is TGTGCCAGCAGCTCGGTGGTCAGGGAAGGGGAAAAACTGTTTTTT. Residues: CASSSVVREGEKLFF.

The chain is built from TRBV15 and TRBJ2-7; tentatively, D is TRBD2 (5 bases). The V end was cut by 5 bases, the J end by 4 bases, with 12 bases between. The CDR3 extends over 13 amino acids. In germline, CDR1 is LNHNV, CDR2 YYDKDF (reference sequence). DNA of the CDR3: TGTGCCACCAGCGACCCCCCGGGATACGAGCAGTACTTC. Translating gives CATSDPPGYEQYF.

The chain joins TRBV6-1 to TRBJ1-4; D might be TRBD1 (5 bases). Germline-derived CDR1 and CDR2 are MNHNS and SASEGT. The CDR3 has 14 residues. V was clipped by 6 bases and J by 4 bases, with 12 bases between them. The CDR3 nucleotides are TGTGCCAGCAGACTCACAGGAATTAATGAAAAACTGTTTTTT. This gives the protein CASRLTGINEKLFF.

The V and J genes are TRBV18 and TRBJ2-1; possible D gene TRBD2, 6 bases. Germline loops: CDR1 KGHSH, CDR2 LQKENI. The CDR3 is made up of 14 amino acids. Between the trimmed V and J ends, which lost 5 bases and 6 bases, there was a span of 14 bases. CDR3 residues: CASSYGSLGNEQFF. CDR3 bases: TGTGCCAGCTCATACGGGAGTCTTGGCAATGAGCAGTTCTTC.

This sequence joins TRBV5-1 and TRBJ2-7, with D unclear. CDR3 length equals 14 residues. The V gene lost 1 base and the J gene lost 2 bases, with 10 bases spanning the gap. Germline V gene lookup returns CDR1 SGHRS and CDR2 YFSETQ. The chain's CDR3 is CASSLIVSPYEQYF. In DNA, the CDR3 is TGCGCCAGCAGCTTGATAGTCAGCCCCTACGAGCAGTACTTC.

The chain combines TRBV7-9 with TRBJ1-5, with D maybe TRBD1 (6 bases). The CDR3 loop spans 14 amino acids. The germline V and J ends were trimmed by 6 bases and 6 bases, with 15 bases remaining between them. Germline CDR1 is SEHNR and CDR2 is FQNEAQ (reference sequence). CDR3 region: CASSPDRQGQPQHF. CDR3 DNA sequence: TGTGCCAGCAGTCCCGACAGGCAGGGTCAGCCCCAGCATTTT.

V usage is TRBV6-1 and J usage is TRBJ2-3; D remains unclear. CDR1 is MNHNS, CDR2 SASEGT, per germline. The V gene lost 2 bases and the J gene lost 2 bases, with 11 bases spanning the gap. This CDR3 has 15 residues. The CDR3 nucleotides read TGTGCCAGCAGTGAAATAAACCGAAACACAGATACGCAGTATTTT. Translating gives CASSEINRNTDTQYF.

This clone was observed once. The rearrangement joins TRBV29-1 to TRBJ1-1, with D unclear. V dropped 6 bases and J dropped 5 bases, with 19 bases sitting between them. This CDR3 contains 14 residues. Germline CDR1 is SQVTM and CDR2 is ANQGSEA. CDR3 sequence: CSVLLFTIYTEAFF. Written as DNA, the CDR3 is TGCAGCGTACTATTGTTTACAATATATACTGAAGCTTTCTTT.

V gene TRBV11-2 combines with J gene TRBJ2-1, with 8 bases that match TRBD2. CDR1 is SGHAT, CDR2 FQNNGV, per germline. CDR3 size: 15 residues. V dropped 6 bases and J dropped 9; count of bases not matched to a gene: 13. The DNA of the CDR3 is TGTGCCAGCAGATACAATCGAGCGGGGGCAAGTGAGCAGTTCTTC. Translated: CASRYNRAGASEQFF. Filled out from reference TRBV11-2 and TRBJ2-1, the complete variable domain reads EAGVAQSPRYKIIEKRQSVAFWCNPISGHATLYWYQQILGQGPKLLIQFQNNGVVDDSQLPKDRFSAERLKGVDSTLKIQPAKLEDSAVYLCASRYNRAGASEQFFGPGTRLTVL.

V gene TRBV4-2 combines with J gene TRBJ2-3; 13 positions agree with TRBD2. The CDR3 has 16 residues. Trimming removed 6 bases from V and 4 bases from J; junction bases left unmatched: 7. The germline gives CDR1 LGHNA, CDR2 YNFKEQ. The CDR3 nucleotides read TGTGCCAGCAGACCGGAACTAGCGGGAGGGCCAGATACGCAGTATTTT. Translating gives CASRPELAGGPDTQYF.

Only one count was recorded for this clone. This chain uses TRBV5-5 with TRBJ2-5; D gene uncertain. Germline CDR1 is SGHKS and CDR2 is YYEKEE (reference sequence). This CDR3 spans 16 amino acids. V lost 2 bases, J lost 5 bases, and 19 bases lay in between. The DNA for the CDR3 is TGTGCCAGCAGCTTAATGACATCCGGACGGCGGGAGACCCAGTACTTC. It encodes CASSLMTSGRRETQYF.

V is TRBV28 and J is TRBJ2-1; 8 bases map to TRBD1. V shed 8 bases, J shed 4 bases, and the junction held 1 base outside the gene matches. CDR3 length: 12 amino acids. Germline-derived CDR1 and CDR2 are MDHEN and SYDVKM. CDR3 nucleotides: TGTGCCAGCGGGACAGGTTACAATGAGCAGTTCTTC. Amino acids: CASGTGYNEQFF.

As to this clone: The CDR3 ends on some other residue instead of the conserved phenylalanine or tryptophan, so this is likely a read error. It is unclear where the CDR3 begins or ends on the DNA, so no DNA is shown, and the CDR3 is as TCRdb lists it. The chain is built from TRBV5-8 and TRBJ1-2. Germline-derived CDR1 and CDR2 are SGHTS and YDEGEE. 8 amino acids form the CDR3, both terminal residues included. The CDR3 loop reads CASSPGTP.

The genes are TRBV19 and TRBJ2-7; D gene ambiguous. V shed 0 bases and J shed 3 bases, with 6 bases lying between them. CDR1 LNHDA and CDR2 SQIVND come from the germline V gene (reference sequence). The CDR3 loop spans 13 amino acids. CDR3 region: CASSIEAHYEQYF. CDR3 bases: TGTGCCAGTAGTATAGAGGCGCACTACGAGCAGTACTTC. The full variable domain, its missing parts supplied by reference TRBV19 and TRBJ2-7, is DGGITQSPKYLFRKEGQNVTLSCEQNLNHDAMYWYRQDPGQGLRLIYYSQIVNDFQKGDIAEGYSVSREKKESFPLTVTSAQKNPTAFYLCASSIEAHYEQYFGPGTRLTVT.

The V and J genes are TRBV10-3 and TRBJ1-1, with D uncertain. The length of the CDR3 is 13 residues. V lost 0 bases, J lost 6 bases, and 8 bases lay in between. CDR1 is ENHRY, CDR2 SYGVKD, per germline. The chain's CDR3 is CAISESREAEAFF. Written as DNA, the CDR3 is TGTGCCATCAGTGAGTCGCGGGAGGCTGAAGCTTTCTTT.

The J gene is TRBJ2-7, the V gene TRBV7-2; D not certain. The CDR3 is 13 amino acids. Per the germline V gene, CDR1 is SGHTA and CDR2 is FQGNSA. The ends were cut back, 3 bases at V and 4 bases at J, with 10 bases in the middle. In DNA, the CDR3 is TGTGCCAGCAGCTTCGGCCAGGAATACGAGCAGTACTTC. This translates into CASSFGQEYEQYF.

The chain is built from TRBV7-9 and TRBJ2-7; possible D gene TRBD2, 7 bases. Germline CDR1 is SEHNR and CDR2 is FQNEAQ (reference sequence). Between the trimmed V and J ends, which lost 1 base and 2 bases, there was a span of 12 bases. The CDR3 spans 15 residues. CDR3 in DNA: TGTGCCAGCAGCTTAGTAACGGGGGGCGCCTACGAGCAGTACTTC. This gives the protein CASSLVTGGAYEQYF.